Each of the 3 T cell receptor beta chains below was sequenced from the same sample in a study of T cell responses to AZD1222 COVID-19 vaccine. Assay used: immunoSEQ multiplex PCR; TCRdb lists only in-frame clones, some missing. In the table there are about 89,000 clones, 75% to 95% of which are singletons. The source material was peripheral blood, sampled 28 days after the second AZD1222 dose. These receptors all come from an adult who received the AZD1222 COVID-19 vaccine.

The chain recombines TRBV12-3 or TRBV12-4 with TRBJ2-7; a possible D gene is TRBD1 (7 bases). V lost 6 bases and J 7 bases, leaving 13 bases between the germline ends. There are 12 residues in the CDR3. This CDR3 is CASRGTAGEQYF. The DNA for the CDR3 is TGTGCCAGCAGGGGGACAGCGGGTGAGCAGTACTTC.

The CDR3 DNA is TGTGCCAGCAGCTTAGGGGACAGTGGATCACCCCTCCACTTT. This codes for CASSLGDSGSPLHF. J is TRBJ1-6 and V is TRBV7-9, with 7 bases fitting TRBD1. This CDR3 is built from 14 residues. V trimming: 1 base; J trimming: 10 bases; junction bases outside the gene matches: 4. The V gene's germline CDR1 is SEHNR and CDR2 FQNEAQ (reference sequence). The whole variable domain, remainder taken from reference TRBV7-9 and TRBJ1-6, is DTGVSQNPRHKITKRGQNVTFRCDPISEHNRLYWYRQTLGQGPEFLTYFQNEAQLEKSRLLSDRFSAERPKGSFSTLEIQRTEQGDSAMYLCASSLGDSGSPLHFGNGTRLTVT.

The chain couples TRBV5-5 to TRBJ2-5; 9 bases line up with TRBD2. CDR1 SGHKS and CDR2 YYEKEE come from the germline V gene (reference sequence). The CDR3 spans 14 residues. J gave up 5 bases and V 3 bases, and 5 bases lay outside the gene matches. The CDR3 loop is CASSYFSGSETQYF. As DNA, the CDR3 is TGTGCCAGCAGCTATTTTAGCGGGAGTGAGACCCAGTACTTC.